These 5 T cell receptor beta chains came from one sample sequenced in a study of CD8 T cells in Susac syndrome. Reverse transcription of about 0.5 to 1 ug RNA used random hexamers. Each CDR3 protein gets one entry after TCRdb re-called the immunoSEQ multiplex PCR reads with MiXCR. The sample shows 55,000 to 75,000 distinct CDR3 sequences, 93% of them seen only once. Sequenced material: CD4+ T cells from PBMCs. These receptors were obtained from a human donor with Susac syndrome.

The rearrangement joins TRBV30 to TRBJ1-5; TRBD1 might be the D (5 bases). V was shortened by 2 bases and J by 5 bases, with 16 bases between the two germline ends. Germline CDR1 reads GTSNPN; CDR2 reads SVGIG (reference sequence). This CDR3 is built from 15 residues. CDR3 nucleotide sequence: TGTGCCTGGAGTCGAGGCAGGGTGGCGGATCAGCCCCAGCATTTT. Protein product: CAWSRGRVADQPQHF.

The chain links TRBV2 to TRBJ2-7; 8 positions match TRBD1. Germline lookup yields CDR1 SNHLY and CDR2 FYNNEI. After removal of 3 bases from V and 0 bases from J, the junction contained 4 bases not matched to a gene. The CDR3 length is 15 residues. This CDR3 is CASSDPQGASYEQYF. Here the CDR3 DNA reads TGTGCCAGCAGTGATCCGCAGGGGGCCTCCTACGAGCAGTACTTC. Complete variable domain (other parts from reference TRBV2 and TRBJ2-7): EPEVTQTPSHQVTQMGQEVILRCVPISNHLYFYWYRQILGQKVEFLVSFYNNEISEKSEIFDDQFSVERPDGSNFTLKIRSTKLEDSAMYFCASSDPQGASYEQYFGPGTRLTVT.

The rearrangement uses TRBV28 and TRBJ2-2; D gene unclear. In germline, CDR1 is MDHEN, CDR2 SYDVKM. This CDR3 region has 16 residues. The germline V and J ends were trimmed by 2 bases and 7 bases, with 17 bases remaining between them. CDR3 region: CASSLLYVSLDGELFF. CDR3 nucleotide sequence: TGTGCCAGCAGTTTACTGTATGTGAGCTTAGACGGGGAGCTGTTTTTT.

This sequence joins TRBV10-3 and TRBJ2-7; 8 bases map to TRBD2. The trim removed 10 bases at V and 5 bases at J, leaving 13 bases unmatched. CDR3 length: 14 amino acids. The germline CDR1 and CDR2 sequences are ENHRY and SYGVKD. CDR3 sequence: CATREAGGRHEQYF. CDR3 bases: TGTGCCACCAGAGAGGCGGGGGGCCGCCACGAGCAGTACTTC.

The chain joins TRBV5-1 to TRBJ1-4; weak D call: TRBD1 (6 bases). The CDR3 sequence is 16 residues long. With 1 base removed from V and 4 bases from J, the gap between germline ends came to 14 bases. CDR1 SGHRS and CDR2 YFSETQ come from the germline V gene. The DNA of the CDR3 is TGCGCCAGCAGCTTGACAGGGTTCCAAGTTAATGAAAAACTGTTTTTT. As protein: CASSLTGFQVNEKLFF. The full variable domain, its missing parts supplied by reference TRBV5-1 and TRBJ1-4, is KAGVTQTPRYLIKTRGQQVTLSCSPISGHRSVSWYQQTPGQGLQFLFEYFSETQRNKGNFPGRFSGRQFSNSRSEMNVSTLELGDSALYLCASSLTGFQVNEKLFFGSGTQLSVL.